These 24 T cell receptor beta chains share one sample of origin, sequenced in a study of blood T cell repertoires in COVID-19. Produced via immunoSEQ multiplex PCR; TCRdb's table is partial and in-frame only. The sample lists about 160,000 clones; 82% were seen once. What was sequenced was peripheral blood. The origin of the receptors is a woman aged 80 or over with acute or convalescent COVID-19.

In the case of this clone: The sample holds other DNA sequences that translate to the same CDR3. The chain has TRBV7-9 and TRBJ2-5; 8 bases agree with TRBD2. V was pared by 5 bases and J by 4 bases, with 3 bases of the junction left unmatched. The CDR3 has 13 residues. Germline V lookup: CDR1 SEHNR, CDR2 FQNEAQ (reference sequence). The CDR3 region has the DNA TGTGCCAGCAGCCTCGGACTAGCAGAGACCCAGTACTTC. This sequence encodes CASSLGLAETQYF.

CDR3 sequence reads: CASSPIEARSTEAFF. CDR3 coding DNA: TGTGCCAGCTCACCAATCGAGGCGAGGAGCACTGAAGCTTTCTTT. V and J are TRBV18 and TRBJ1-1; D gene ambiguous. The V end was cut by 2 bases, the J end by 4 bases, with 14 bases between. The CDR3 consists of 15 residues. Per the germline V gene, CDR1 is KGHSH and CDR2 is LQKENI.

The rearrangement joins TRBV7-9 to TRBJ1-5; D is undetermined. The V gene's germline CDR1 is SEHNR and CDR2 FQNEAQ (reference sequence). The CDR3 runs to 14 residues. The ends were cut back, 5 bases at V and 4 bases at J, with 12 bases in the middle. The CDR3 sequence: CASSNEGGNQPQHF. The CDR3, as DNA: TGTGCCAGCAGCAACGAGGGCGGTAATCAGCCCCAGCATTTT. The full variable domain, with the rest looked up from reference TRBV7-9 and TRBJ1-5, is DTGVSQNPRHKITKRGQNVTFRCDPISEHNRLYWYRQTLGQGPEFLTYFQNEAQLEKSRLLSDRFSAERPKGSFSTLEIQRTEQGDSAMYLCASSNEGGNQPQHFGDGTRLSIL.

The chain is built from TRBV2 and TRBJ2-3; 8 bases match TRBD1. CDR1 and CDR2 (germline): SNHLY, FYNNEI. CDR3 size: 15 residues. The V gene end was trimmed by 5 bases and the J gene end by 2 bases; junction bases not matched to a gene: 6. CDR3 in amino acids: CASSYYRGVTDTQYF. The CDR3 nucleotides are TGTGCCAGCAGTTATTACAGGGGGGTCACAGATACGCAGTATTTT.

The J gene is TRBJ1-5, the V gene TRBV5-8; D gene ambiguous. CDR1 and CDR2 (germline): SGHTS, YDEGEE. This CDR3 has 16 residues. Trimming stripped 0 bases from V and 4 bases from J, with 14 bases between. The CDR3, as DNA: TGTGCCAGCAGCTTGGTTAGTCTGTCGGGAAATCAGCCCCAGCATTTT. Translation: CASSLVSLSGNQPQHF.

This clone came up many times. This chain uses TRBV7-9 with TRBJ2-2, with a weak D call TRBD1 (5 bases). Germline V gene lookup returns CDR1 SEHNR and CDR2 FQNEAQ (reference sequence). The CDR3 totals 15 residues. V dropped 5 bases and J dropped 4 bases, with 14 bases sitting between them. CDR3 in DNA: TGTGCCAGCAGCCCCGTCCTGGACACCACCGGGGAGCTGTTTTTT. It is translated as CASSPVLDTTGELFF.

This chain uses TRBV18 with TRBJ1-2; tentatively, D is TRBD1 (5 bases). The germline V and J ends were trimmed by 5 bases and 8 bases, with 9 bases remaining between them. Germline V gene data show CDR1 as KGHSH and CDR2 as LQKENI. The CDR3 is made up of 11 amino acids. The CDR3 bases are TGTGCCAGCTCAGAGGGGAGGGGCTACACCTTC. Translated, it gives CASSEGRGYTF.

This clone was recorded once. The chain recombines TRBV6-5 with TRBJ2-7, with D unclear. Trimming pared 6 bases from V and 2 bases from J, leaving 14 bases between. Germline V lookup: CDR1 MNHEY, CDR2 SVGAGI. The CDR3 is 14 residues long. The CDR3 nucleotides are TGTGCCAGCAGGTTAGAAAGGAGTACCTACGAGCAGTACTTC. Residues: CASRLERSTYEQYF.

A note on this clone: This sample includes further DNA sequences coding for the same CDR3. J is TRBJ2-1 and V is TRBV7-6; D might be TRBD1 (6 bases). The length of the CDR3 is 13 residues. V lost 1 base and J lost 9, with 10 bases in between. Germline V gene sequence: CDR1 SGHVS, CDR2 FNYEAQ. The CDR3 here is CASSLGGPGEQFF. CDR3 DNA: TGTGCCAGCAGCTTAGGGGGGCCGGGTGAGCAGTTCTTC.

In nucleotides, the CDR3 is TGTGCCAGCAGCTTAGGGTACGGGATGATGGAGACCCAGTACTTC. This gives the protein CASSLGYGMMETQYF. The V and J genes are TRBV7-2 and TRBJ2-5; D is possibly TRBD2 (5 bases). CDR1 is SGHTA, CDR2 FQGNSA, per germline. V was pared by 1 base and J by 5 bases, with 14 bases between. The CDR3 totals 15 residues.

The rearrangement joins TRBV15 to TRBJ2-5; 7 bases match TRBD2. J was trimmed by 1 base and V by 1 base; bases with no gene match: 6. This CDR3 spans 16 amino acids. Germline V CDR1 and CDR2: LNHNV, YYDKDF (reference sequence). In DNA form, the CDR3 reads TGTGCCACCAGCAGAGGTCGGGCTAGCGGCCAAGAGACCCAGTACTTC. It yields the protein CATSRGRASGQETQYF. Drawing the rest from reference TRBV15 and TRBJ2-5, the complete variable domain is DAMVIQNPRYQVTQFGKPVTLSCSQTLNHNVMYWYQQKSSQAPKLLFHYYDKDFNNEADTPDNFQSRRPNTSFCFLDIRSPGLGDTAMYLCATSRGRASGQETQYFGPGTRLLVL.

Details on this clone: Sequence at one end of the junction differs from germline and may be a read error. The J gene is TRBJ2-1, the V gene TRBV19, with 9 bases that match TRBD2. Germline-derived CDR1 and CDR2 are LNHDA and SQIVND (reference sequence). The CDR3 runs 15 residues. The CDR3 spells CASKRGLASYNEQFF. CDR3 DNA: TGTGCTAGTAAGAGGGGACTAGCTTCCTACAATGAGCAGTTCTTC.

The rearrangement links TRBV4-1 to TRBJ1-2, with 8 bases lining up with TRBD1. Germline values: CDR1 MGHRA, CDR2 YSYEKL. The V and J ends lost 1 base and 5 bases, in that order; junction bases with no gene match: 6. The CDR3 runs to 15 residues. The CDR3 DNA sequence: TGCGCCAGCAGCCAAGTGTACAGGGGGACTTATGGCTACACCTTC. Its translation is CASSQVYRGTYGYTF.

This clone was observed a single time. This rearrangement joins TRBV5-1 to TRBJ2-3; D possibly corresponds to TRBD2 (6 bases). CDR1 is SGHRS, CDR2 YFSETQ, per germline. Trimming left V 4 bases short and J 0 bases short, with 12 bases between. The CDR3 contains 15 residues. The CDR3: CASSRSGTSTDTQYF. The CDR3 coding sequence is TGCGCCAGCAGCAGATCCGGGACTAGCACAGATACGCAGTATTTT.

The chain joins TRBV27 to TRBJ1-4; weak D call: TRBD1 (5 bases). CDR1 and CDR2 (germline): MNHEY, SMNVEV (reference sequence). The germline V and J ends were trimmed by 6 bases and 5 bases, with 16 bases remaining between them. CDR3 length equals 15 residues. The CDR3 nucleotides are TGTGCCAGCAGCCGGGCCGGGACTTCGAATGAAAAACTGTTTTTT. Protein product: CASSRAGTSNEKLFF.

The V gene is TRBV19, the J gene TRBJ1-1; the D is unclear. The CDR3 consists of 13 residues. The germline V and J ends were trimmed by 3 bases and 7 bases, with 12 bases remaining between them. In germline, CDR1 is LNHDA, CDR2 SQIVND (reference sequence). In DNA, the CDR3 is TGTGCCAGTAGTATGTGGCAGTATAATGAAGCTTTCTTT. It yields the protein CASSMWQYNEAFF.

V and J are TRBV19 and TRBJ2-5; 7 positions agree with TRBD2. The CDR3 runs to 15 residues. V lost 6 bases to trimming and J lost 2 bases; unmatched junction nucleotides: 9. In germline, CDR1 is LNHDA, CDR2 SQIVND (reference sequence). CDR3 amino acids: CASRRGDGGQETQYF. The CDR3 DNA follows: TGTGCCAGTAGACGGGGGGACGGAGGGCAAGAGACCCAGTACTTC. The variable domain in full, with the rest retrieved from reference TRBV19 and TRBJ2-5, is DGGITQSPKYLFRKEGQNVTLSCEQNLNHDAMYWYRQDPGQGLRLIYYSQIVNDFQKGDIAEGYSVSREKKESFPLTVTSAQKNPTAFYLCASRRGDGGQETQYFGPGTRLLVL.

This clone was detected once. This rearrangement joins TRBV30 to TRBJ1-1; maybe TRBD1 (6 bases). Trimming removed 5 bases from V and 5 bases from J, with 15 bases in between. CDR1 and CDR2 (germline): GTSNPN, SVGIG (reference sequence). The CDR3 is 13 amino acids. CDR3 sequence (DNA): TGTGCCTGGGGTACAGGGCTTGGGACTGAAGCTTTCTTT. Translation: CAWGTGLGTEAFF.

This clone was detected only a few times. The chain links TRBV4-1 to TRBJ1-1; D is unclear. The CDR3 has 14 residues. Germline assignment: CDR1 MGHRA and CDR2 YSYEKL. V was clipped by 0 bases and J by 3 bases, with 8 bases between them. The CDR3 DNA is TGCGCCAGCAGCCAAGATCGCGCGGACACTGAAGCTTTCTTT. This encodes CASSQDRADTEAFF.

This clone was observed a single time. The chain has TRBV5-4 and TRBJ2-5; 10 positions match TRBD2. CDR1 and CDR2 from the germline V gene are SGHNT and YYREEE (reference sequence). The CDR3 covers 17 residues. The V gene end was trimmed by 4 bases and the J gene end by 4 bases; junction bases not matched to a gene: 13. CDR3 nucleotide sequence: TGTGCCAGCAGCACCGGGGGAGCTAGCGGGAGCGGAGAGACCCAGTACTTC. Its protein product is CASSTGGASGSGETQYF.

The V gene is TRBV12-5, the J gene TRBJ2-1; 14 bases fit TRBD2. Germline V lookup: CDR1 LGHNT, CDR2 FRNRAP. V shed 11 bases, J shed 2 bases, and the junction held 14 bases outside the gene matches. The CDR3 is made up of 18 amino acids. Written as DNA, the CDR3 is TGTGCTGACTCGACGGGACTAGCGGGAGAGGGGACCTACAATGAGCAGTTCTTC. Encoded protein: CADSTGLAGEGTYNEQFF.

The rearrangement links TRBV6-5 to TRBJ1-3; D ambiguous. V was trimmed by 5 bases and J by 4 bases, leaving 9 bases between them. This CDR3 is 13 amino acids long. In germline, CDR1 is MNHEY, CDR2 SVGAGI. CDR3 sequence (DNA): TGTGCCAGCAGTCGGGAGCGGGGAAACACCATATATTTT. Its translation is CASSRERGNTIYF.

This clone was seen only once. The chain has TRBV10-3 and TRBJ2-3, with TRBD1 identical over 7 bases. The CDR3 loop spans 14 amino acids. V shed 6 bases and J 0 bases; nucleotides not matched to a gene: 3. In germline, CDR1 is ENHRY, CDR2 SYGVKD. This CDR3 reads CAIRGQMSTDTQYF. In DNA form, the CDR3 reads TGTGCCATCAGGGGACAGATGAGCACAGATACGCAGTATTTT.

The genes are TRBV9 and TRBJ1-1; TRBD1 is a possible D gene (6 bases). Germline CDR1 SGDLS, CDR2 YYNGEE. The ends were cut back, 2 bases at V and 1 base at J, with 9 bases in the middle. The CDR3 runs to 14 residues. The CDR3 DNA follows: TGTGCCAGCAGCGTGGACAGCTGGAACACTGAAGCTTTCTTT. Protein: CASSVDSWNTEAFF.